This T cell receptor beta chain is drawn from a study of T cells after posttransplantation cyclophosphamide. Study results and caveats: After PTCy, TRB diversity resembled that of CNI/methotrexate controls. Blood and skin or GI T cell repertoires showed limited TRB overlap. Later post-transplant blood repertoires were often dominated by donor CD8+ memory clones.

Methotrexate plus calcineurin inhibitor accompanied controls' myeloablative marrow transplants; sampling was 1 year later. This CDR3 contains 13 residues. Germline V CDR1 and CDR2: SEHNR, FQNEAQ (reference sequence). V was cut by 0 bases and J by 3 bases, with 5 bases left in between. In its sample, this clone was seen a few times. What it binds is not known. Profiled with immunoSEQ multiplex PCR; TCRdb holds only in-frame clones, not every one. The sample records over 20,000 clones, 70% to 90% being singletons. The sample consisted of PBMCs, taken approximately 360 days after allogeneic stem cell transplant with calcineurin inhibitor and methotrexate. The receptor was isolated from a female patient aged 25-40 years who received an allogeneic stem cell transplant from an unrelated donor, was CMV-positive, and had acute and chronic GVHD. Some T cells here may be from the graft donor. This chain links TRBV7-9 with TRBJ1-1; perhaps TRBD1 as D (5 bases). The CDR3 DNA reads TGTGCCAGCAGCTTAGCAGGGGACACTGAAGCTTTCTTT. Translated: CASSLAGDTEAFF.